Each of the 27 T cell receptor beta chains below was sequenced from the same sample in a study of blood T cell repertoires in COVID-19. Sequenced by immunoSEQ multiplex PCR; TCRdb stores in-frame clones only, minus some. The sample gives fewer than 90,000 clones, roughly 72% of which show up once; 15% is in the top ten. The specimen sequenced was peripheral blood. These receptors were obtained from a man in his sixties with COVID-19, enrolled during active disease.

The chain has TRBV10-3 and TRBJ2-5; 8 bases line up with TRBD2. The ends lost 1 base at V and 1 base at J; junction bases unmatched: 2. The V gene's germline CDR1 is ENHRY and CDR2 SYGVKD. This CDR3 has 15 amino acids. The CDR3: CAISELAGPQETQYF. The CDR3 DNA reads as TGTGCCATCAGTGAGTTAGCGGGACCCCAAGAGACCCAGTACTTC.

The V and J genes are TRBV5-6 and TRBJ1-3, with a possible D match to TRBD1 (6 bases). This CDR3 spans 16 amino acids. Germline values: CDR1 SGHDT, CDR2 YYEEEE. V lost 2 bases, J lost 0 bases, and 12 bases lay in between. This chain's CDR3 is CASSFGGPVSGNTIYF. The CDR3 DNA sequence: TGTGCCAGCAGCTTTGGGGGCCCCGTCTCTGGAAACACCATATATTTT.

This clone was picked up one time. The rearrangement joins TRBV30 to TRBJ2-7, with 10 bases aligning to TRBD1. Germline assignment: CDR1 GTSNPN and CDR2 SVGIG (reference sequence). The trim removed 1 base at V and 5 bases at J, leaving 2 bases unmatched. This CDR3 has 13 amino acids. The CDR3 sequence: CAWSAGQGNEQYF. The CDR3 coding sequence is TGTGCCTGGAGTGCGGGACAGGGGAACGAGCAGTACTTC.

The CDR3 sequence is CASRSRDTVHF. Here the CDR3 DNA reads TGTGCCAGCAGAAGCCGGGACACAGTCCACTTT. The rearrangement links TRBV11-3 to TRBJ1-6; a possible D gene is TRBD1 (6 bases). Germline V gene lookup returns CDR1 SGHNT and CDR2 YENEEA. The length of the CDR3 is 11 residues. The V end lost 6 bases, the J end lost 17 bases, and 14 bases lay between the germline ends.

The chain combines TRBV5-1 with TRBJ2-3, with TRBD2 as a possible D gene (5 bases). Trimming removed 0 bases from V and 2 bases from J, with 10 bases in between. The length of the CDR3 is 15 residues. Germline V gene lookup returns CDR1 SGHRS and CDR2 YFSETQ. The CDR3 here is CASSLGRSFTDTQYF. The CDR3 region has the DNA TGCGCCAGCAGCTTGGGGAGGTCTTTCACAGATACGCAGTATTTT. The variable domain in full, completed from reference TRBV5-1 and TRBJ2-3, reads KAGVTQTPRYLIKTRGQQVTLSCSPISGHRSVSWYQQTPGQGLQFLFEYFSETQRNKGNFPGRFSGRQFSNSRSEMNVSTLELGDSALYLCASSLGRSFTDTQYFGPGTRLTVL.

The chain carries TRBV13 and TRBJ2-3, with 8 bases aligning to TRBD2. CDR1 and CDR2 from the germline V gene are PRHDT and FYEKMQ (reference sequence). This CDR3 comprises 14 residues. Trimming took 3 bases from V and 5 from J; bases not matched to a gene: 4. CDR3 coding DNA: TGTGCCAGCAGCTTCGGACTAGCCGAAGATACGCAGTATTTT. The encoded protein is CASSFGLAEDTQYF.

This clone has a handful of counts. The genes are TRBV4-1 and TRBJ2-7, with D perhaps TRBD1 (7 bases). The CDR3 is 16 amino acids. Between the trimmed V and J ends, which lost 1 base and 5 bases, there was a span of 18 bases. Germline values: CDR1 MGHRA, CDR2 YSYEKL. The CDR3 sequence: CASSQVGGRGTDEQYF. The CDR3 region has the DNA TGCGCCAGCAGCCAAGTTGGAGGCAGGGGGACTGACGAGCAGTACTTC.

The gene calls are TRBV6-4 and TRBJ1-6, with D tentatively TRBD1 (5 bases). The CDR3 is 14 amino acids. The V gene's germline CDR1 is MRHNA and CDR2 SNTAGT. V was shortened by 6 bases and J by 10 bases, with 16 bases between the two germline ends. CDR3 in amino acids: CASSPLSKGSPLHF. CDR3 in DNA: TGTGCCAGCAGCCCGCTCTCTAAGGGGTCACCCCTCCACTTT.

The V gene is TRBV24-1, the J gene TRBJ2-2; D is unclear. The CDR3 sequence is 13 residues long. V was pared by 6 bases and J by 5 bases, with 9 bases between. Germline CDR1 and CDR2: KGHDR and SFDVKD. This CDR3 reads CATSMRSTGELFF. The CDR3 DNA reads as TGTGCCACCAGTATGAGGAGTACCGGGGAGCTGTTTTTT.

The chain recombines TRBV6-5 with TRBJ1-2, with 7 positions matching TRBD1. The CDR3 covers 13 residues. With 6 bases clipped from V and 5 bases from J, the junction kept 6 bases outside the gene matches. Germline V CDR1 and CDR2: MNHEY, SVGAGI. CDR3 DNA: TGTGCCAGCAGAATCCAGGGGGGATATGGCTACACCTTC. This gives the protein CASRIQGGYGYTF.

The table lists this clone with many counts. The rearrangement uses TRBV7-9 and TRBJ1-2; 7 nucleotides align to TRBD1. Germline assignment: CDR1 SEHNR and CDR2 FQNEAQ (reference sequence). V lost 5 bases and J lost 10; bases outside the gene matches: 7. This CDR3 is 12 amino acids long. The CDR3 is CASSRGTAYYTF. DNA of the CDR3: TGTGCCAGCAGCCGCGGGACAGCTTACTACACCTTC.

The rearrangement links TRBV28 to TRBJ1-1; 7 bases align to TRBD1. Germline CDR1 is MDHEN and CDR2 is SYDVKM. Losses at the gene ends were 6 bases for V and 3 bases for J; bases not matched to a gene: 7. The CDR3 contains 14 residues. CDR3 sequence: CASRRPGQYTEAFF. The CDR3 nucleotides read TGTGCCAGCAGGAGACCGGGACAGTACACTGAAGCTTTCTTT.

This clone was recorded only once. The chain links TRBV5-6 to TRBJ1-2; 7 nucleotides line up with TRBD1. The V gene's germline CDR1 is SGHDT and CDR2 YYEEEE. The CDR3 runs 14 residues. The J segment lost 2 bases and the V segment lost 5 bases, leaving 6 bases of the junction unmatched. The CDR3 region is CASSGTAANYGYTF. The CDR3 DNA is TGTGCCAGCAGTGGGACAGCTGCGAACTATGGCTACACCTTC.

The chain has TRBV2 and TRBJ1-1, with a possible D match to TRBD1 (5 bases). Per the germline V gene, CDR1 is SNHLY and CDR2 is FYNNEI. V lost 4 bases to trimming and J lost 0 bases, with 9 bases between them. The CDR3 extends over 14 amino acids. The CDR3 DNA sequence: TGTGCCAGCAGTGGGGGCAGATTGAACACTGAAGCTTTCTTT. Its translation: CASSGGRLNTEAFF.

This chain joins TRBV13 and TRBJ2-3; maybe TRBD2 (6 bases). V was shortened by 2 bases and J by 7 bases, with 16 bases between the two germline ends. CDR3 length: 15 residues. Germline CDR1 is PRHDT and CDR2 is FYEKMQ (reference sequence). The CDR3 sequence is CASSLLARGKHTQYF. DNA for the CDR3: TGTGCCAGCAGCTTACTAGCGAGGGGAAAACATACGCAGTATTTT.

The chain joins TRBV2 to TRBJ1-5, with 7 bases identical to TRBD1. V lost 6 bases and J lost 15; bases outside the gene matches: 11. There are 12 residues in the CDR3. The V gene's germline CDR1 is SNHLY and CDR2 FYNNEI. The CDR3 reads CASSPDGTAGHF. The CDR3 nucleotides are TGTGCCAGCAGCCCAGATGGGACAGCCGGGCATTTT.

The chain links TRBV7-9 to TRBJ1-2; unclear D gene. The CDR3 spans 12 residues. Trimming stripped 8 bases from V and 0 bases from J, with 7 bases between. Per the germline V gene, CDR1 is SEHNR and CDR2 is FQNEAQ (reference sequence). Here the CDR3 reads CASSEANYGYTF. CDR3 nucleotides: TGTGCCAGCTCAGAGGCTAACTATGGCTACACCTTC.

V usage is TRBV7-6 and J usage is TRBJ1-4; 10 positions agree with TRBD1. The CDR3 loop spans 14 amino acids. The V segment lost 5 bases and the J segment 7 bases; nucleotides outside the gene matches: 4. Germline values: CDR1 SGHVS, CDR2 FNYEAQ. The CDR3: CASSGDRGGEKLFF. In DNA form, the CDR3 reads TGTGCCAGCAGCGGGGACAGGGGAGGTGAAAAACTGTTTTTT.

The chain combines TRBV10-2 with TRBJ2-7, with 7 nucleotides matching TRBD2. V was pared by 5 bases and J by 0 bases, with 4 bases of the junction left unmatched. Per the germline V gene, CDR1 is WSHSY and CDR2 is SAAADI. CDR3 length: 14 residues. The CDR3 DNA is TGCGCCAGCAGTCGAGCGGGGAGCTCCTACGAGCAGTACTTC. This codes for CASSRAGSSYEQYF.

The chain recombines TRBV19 with TRBJ2-1, with TRBD2 matching 8 bases. CDR1 and CDR2 (germline): LNHDA, SQIVND (reference sequence). The CDR3 consists of 18 residues. V lost 1 base to trimming and J lost 7 bases; unmatched junction nucleotides: 15. The CDR3 nucleotides are TGTGCCAGTAGTATAGCTTCCGGGTTGGTAGCGGGAATAAATGAGCAGTTCTTC. The encoded protein is CASSIASGLVAGINEQFF.

The chain uses TRBV24-1 and TRBJ1-2; the D is unclear. This CDR3 spans 13 amino acids. Germline values: CDR1 KGHDR, CDR2 SFDVKD. V lost 4 bases to trimming and J lost 4 bases, with 9 bases between them. The CDR3: CATSETRFYGYTF. The CDR3 DNA reads as TGTGCCACCAGTGAAACCAGATTCTATGGCTACACCTTC.

This clone was detected only once. This chain uses TRBV3-1 (or the pseudogene TRBV3-2) with TRBJ1-6; 9 nucleotides match TRBD1. J was trimmed by 10 bases and V by 4 bases; bases with no gene match: 14. Germline CDR1 and CDR2: LGHDT and YNNKEL (reference sequence). The CDR3 sequence is 17 residues long. CDR3 protein: CASSPRPPGQGVSPLHF. The CDR3 DNA reads TGTGCCAGCAGCCCTCGGCCTCCGGGACAGGGAGTATCACCCCTCCACTTT.

The chain recombines TRBV4-2 with TRBJ2-7; 8 bases align to TRBD2. The length of the CDR3 is 15 residues. CDR1 is LGHNA and CDR2 is YNFKEQ in the germline V gene. Trimming removed 0 bases from V and 3 bases from J; junction bases left unmatched: 4. The CDR3 loop reads CASSQDERGNYEQYF. The CDR3 DNA sequence: TGTGCCAGCAGCCAAGACGAGCGGGGGAACTACGAGCAGTACTTC.

This rearrangement joins TRBV27 to TRBJ1-1, with TRBD1 as a possible D gene (6 bases). V lost 3 bases, J lost 5 bases, and 13 bases lay in between. Germline CDR1 is MNHEY and CDR2 is SMNVEV (reference sequence). The CDR3 totals 14 residues. The CDR3 sequence is CASSFLGARTEAFF. CDR3 nucleotides: TGTGCCAGCAGTTTCTTGGGGGCGCGAACTGAAGCTTTCTTT.

This clone was observed a single time. The J gene is TRBJ2-3, the V gene TRBV28, with 12 positions matching TRBD2. V was pared by 6 bases and J by 6 bases, with 13 bases of the junction left unmatched. CDR1 is MDHEN and CDR2 is SYDVKM in the germline V gene. This CDR3 comprises 17 residues. The CDR3 loop reads CASSTSGLAGSGDTQYF. For the CDR3, the DNA is TGTGCCAGCAGCACCTCTGGACTAGCGGGGAGTGGGGATACGCAGTATTTT.

In its sample, this clone was seen once. The chain carries TRBV11-2 and TRBJ2-2; 10 positions match TRBD2. The CDR3 extends over 15 amino acids. With 5 bases clipped from V and 7 bases from J, the junction kept 7 bases outside the gene matches. Germline V CDR1 and CDR2: SGHAT, FQNNGV. In DNA, the CDR3 is TGTGCCAGCAGCCCCCTAGCGGGAGCTAGCGGGGAGCTGTTTTTT. Its translation is CASSPLAGASGELFF.

The J gene is TRBJ2-1, the V gene TRBV5-3; the match to TRBD1 covers 10 bases. TRBV5-3 is known as an ORF, though its function is uncertain. This CDR3 is 17 amino acids long. With V trimmed by 2 bases and J by 5 bases, 10 bases remained unmatched. The CDR3: CARSFQPGQGENNEQFF. The CDR3 DNA reads as TGTGCCAGAAGCTTTCAACCAGGACAGGGGGAGAACAATGAGCAGTTCTTC.